This entry describes one T cell receptor beta chain. Its antigen remains unidentified. Amplification used 60 Vbeta primers and 13 Jbeta primers. Some clones are missing from TCRdb's copy, which holds only in-frame ones; the method was immunoSEQ multiplex PCR. Among 200,000 to 250,000 clones listed, under 85% were seen once. The V segment lost 5 bases and the J segment 4 bases; nucleotides outside the gene matches: 10. The germline CDR1 and CDR2 sequences are SGHTA and FQGTGA. The CDR3 is made up of 16 amino acids. The source of the sample is a study of cytomegalovirus exposure and HLA in healthy donors. In the study overall: Some 85 million unique TCRs, all from HLA-typed donors, were included in an early release of the data.

Study-level points and caveats: Presence/absence analyses assumed roughly uniform sequencing depth across donors, which may not hold. Rarity characterized most TCR sequences, yet some public TCRs appeared in many donors.

This chain links TRBV7-3 with TRBJ1-2, with 10 bases lining up with TRBD1. The sample taken for sequencing was PBMCs. This TCR was recovered from a man in his forties or fifties in good health and CMV-seronegative. The CDR3 sequence is CASSAEGQGTVYGYTF. The CDR3, as DNA: TGTGCCAGCAGCGCCGAGGGACAGGGGACCGTCTATGGCTACACCTTC.